This entry features one T cell receptor beta chain sequence. Its target is not known. The sample originates from a study of cytomegalovirus exposure and HLA in healthy donors. Primers for the PCR totalled 60 Vbeta and 13 Jbeta. Assay: immunoSEQ multiplex PCR; the TCRdb copy retains only in-frame clones and omits some. In the table there are about 140,000 clones, less than 85% of which are singletons. General study points: TCR beta chains associated with HLA were, in a later analysis, more clonally expanded than equally common others. In vitro testing confirmed a few CMV-associated chains as specific for CMV antigens.

There are 16 residues in the CDR3. Sequencing was carried out using PBMCs. The chain links TRBV21-1 to TRBJ1-5. TRBV21-1 is given as a pseudogene. This receptor was taken from a woman aged 45-65 years in good health and CMV-seropositive. The CDR3 DNA follows: TGTGCCAGCAGAAAGGTGAGGGAACATAGCAATCAGCCCCAGCATTTT. Amino acid sequence: CASRKVREHSNQPQHF.